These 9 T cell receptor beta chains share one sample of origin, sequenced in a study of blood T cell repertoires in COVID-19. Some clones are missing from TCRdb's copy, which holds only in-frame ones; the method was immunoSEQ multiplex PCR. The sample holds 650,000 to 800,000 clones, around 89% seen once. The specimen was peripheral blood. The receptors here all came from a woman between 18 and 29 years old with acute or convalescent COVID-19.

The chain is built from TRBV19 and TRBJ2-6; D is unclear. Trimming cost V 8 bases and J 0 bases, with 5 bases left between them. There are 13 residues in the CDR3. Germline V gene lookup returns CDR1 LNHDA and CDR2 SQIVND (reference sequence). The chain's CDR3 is CASSVSGANVLTF. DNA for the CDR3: TGTGCCAGTTCGGTCTCTGGGGCCAACGTCCTGACTTTC.

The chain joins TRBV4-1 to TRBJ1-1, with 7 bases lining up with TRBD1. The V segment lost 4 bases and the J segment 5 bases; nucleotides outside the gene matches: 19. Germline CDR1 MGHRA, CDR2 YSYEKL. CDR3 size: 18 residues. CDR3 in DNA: TGCGCCAGCAGCCGACTGAGTATGGGACAGACGATCTTTACTGAAGCTTTCTTT. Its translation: CASSRLSMGQTIFTEAFF.

The CDR3 DNA reads TGTGCCAGCAGCTCTACTAGCACAGATACGCAGTATTTT. Encoded protein: CASSSTSTDTQYF. This chain links TRBV12-3 or TRBV12-4 with TRBJ2-3; no definite D call. V lost 6 bases, J lost 0 bases, and 7 bases lay in between. CDR3 size: 13 residues.

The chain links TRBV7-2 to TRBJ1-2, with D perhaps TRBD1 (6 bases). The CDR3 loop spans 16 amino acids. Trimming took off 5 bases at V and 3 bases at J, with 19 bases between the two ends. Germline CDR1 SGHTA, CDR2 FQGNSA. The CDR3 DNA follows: TGTGCCAGCAGCCCCGGGAGGGGGGGCTCAGACTATGGCTACACCTTC. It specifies CASSPGRGGSDYGYTF. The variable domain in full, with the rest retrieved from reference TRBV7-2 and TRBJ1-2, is GAGVSQSPSNKVTEKGKDVELRCDPISGHTALYWYRQSLGQGLEFLIYFQGNSAPDKSGLPSDRFSAERTGGSVSTLTIQRTQQEDSAVYLCASSPGRGGSDYGYTFGSGTRLTVV.

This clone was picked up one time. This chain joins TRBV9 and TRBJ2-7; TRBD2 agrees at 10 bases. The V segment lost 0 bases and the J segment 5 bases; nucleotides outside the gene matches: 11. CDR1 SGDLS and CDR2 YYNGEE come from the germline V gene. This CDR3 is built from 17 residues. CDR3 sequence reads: CASSVGLAGAANHEQYF. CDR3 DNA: TGTGCCAGCAGCGTAGGTCTAGCGGGGGCTGCTAACCACGAGCAGTACTTC.

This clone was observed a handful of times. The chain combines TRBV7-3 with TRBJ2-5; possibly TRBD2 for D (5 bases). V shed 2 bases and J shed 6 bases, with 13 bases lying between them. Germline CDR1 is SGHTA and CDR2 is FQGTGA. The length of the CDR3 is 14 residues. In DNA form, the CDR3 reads TGTGCCAGCAGCTTAGAGGGCAGGAGGCAGACCCAGTACTTC. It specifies CASSLEGRRQTQYF.

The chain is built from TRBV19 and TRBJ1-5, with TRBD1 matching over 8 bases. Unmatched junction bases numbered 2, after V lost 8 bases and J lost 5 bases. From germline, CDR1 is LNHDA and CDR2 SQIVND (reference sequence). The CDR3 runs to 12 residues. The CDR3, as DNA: TGTGCCAGTCGGACAGGGTATCAGCCCCAGCATTTT. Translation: CASRTGYQPQHF.

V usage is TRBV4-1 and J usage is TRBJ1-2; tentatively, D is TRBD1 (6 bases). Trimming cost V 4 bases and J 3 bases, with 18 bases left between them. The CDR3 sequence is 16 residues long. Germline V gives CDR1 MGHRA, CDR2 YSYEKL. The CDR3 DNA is TGCGCCAGCAGCCTACGAGGGGGGGGCGCCTACTATGGCTACACCTTC. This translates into CASSLRGGGAYYGYTF.

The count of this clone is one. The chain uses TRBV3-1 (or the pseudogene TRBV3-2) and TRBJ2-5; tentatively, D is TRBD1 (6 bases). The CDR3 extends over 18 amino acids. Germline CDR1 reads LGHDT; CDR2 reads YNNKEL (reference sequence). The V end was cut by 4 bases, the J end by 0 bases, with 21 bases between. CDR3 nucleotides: TGTGCCAGCAGCCGCGGACAGACGAAAAATTGGTACCAAGAGACCCAGTACTTC. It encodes CASSRGQTKNWYQETQYF.